The 12 T cell receptor beta chains in this list originate from one sample, sequenced in a study of blood T cell repertoires in COVID-19. Some clones are missing from TCRdb's copy, which holds only in-frame ones; the method was immunoSEQ multiplex PCR. Of approximately 90,000 clones listed, approximately 85% are singletons. Sequences were obtained from peripheral blood. The receptors derive from a human donor in a cohort sampled during active COVID-19.

This clone was recorded only once. V gene TRBV24-1 combines with J gene TRBJ2-1; 10 bases are shared with TRBD2. Germline CDR1 and CDR2: KGHDR and SFDVKD. V lost 9 bases, J lost 0 bases, and 10 bases stayed unmatched. The CDR3 is 17 amino acids. The CDR3 loop is CATPFPSGGGSYNEQFF. CDR3 nucleotide sequence: TGTGCCACCCCCTTTCCTAGCGGGGGTGGCTCCTACAATGAGCAGTTCTTC.

This chain uses TRBV7-3 with TRBJ2-5; 15 nucleotides align to TRBD2. Germline CDR1 is SGHTA and CDR2 is FQGTGA. The trim removed 5 bases at V and 5 bases at J, leaving 3 bases unmatched. The CDR3 totals 15 residues. CDR3 amino acids: CASSPGTSGGETQYF. The CDR3 bases are TGTGCCAGCAGCCCTGGGACTAGCGGGGGGGAGACCCAGTACTTC. Supplemented by reference TRBV7-3 and TRBJ2-5, the full variable domain reads GAGVSQTPSNKVTEKGKYVELRCDPISGHTALYWYRQSLGQGPEFLIYFQGTGAADDSGLPNDRFFAVRPEGSVSTLKIQRTERGDSAVYLCASSPGTSGGETQYFGPGTRLLVL.

On this clone: This sample also contains other DNA sequences that code for the same CDR3. The chain has TRBV7-2 and TRBJ2-5; 11 positions agree with TRBD1. The V segment lost 5 bases and the J segment 5 bases; nucleotides outside the gene matches: 4. CDR3 length: 14 amino acids. The V gene's germline CDR1 is SGHTA and CDR2 FQGNSA. CDR3 nucleotides: TGTGCCAGCAGCCCGGACAGGGGGCGCGAGACCCAGTACTTC. Amino acid sequence: CASSPDRGRETQYF.

The rearrangement links TRBV4-2 to TRBJ1-4; no reliable D call. CDR3 size: 14 residues. Trimming removed 0 bases at V and 8 bases at J, with 10 bases between. Germline V CDR1 and CDR2: LGHNA, YNFKEQ. CDR3 DNA: TGTGCCAGCAGCCAAGAGAACAGTGAGGAAAAACTGTTTTTT. This translates into CASSQENSEEKLFF.

The V call is TRBV28, the J call TRBJ2-4; possibly TRBD1 for D (5 bases). V gave up 6 bases and J gave up 0 bases, with 12 bases separating them. The CDR3 has 15 amino acids. The germline V gene has CDR1 MDHEN and CDR2 SYDVKM. This CDR3 is CASSSGQLAKNIQYF. CDR3 nucleotide sequence: TGTGCCAGCAGCTCAGGGCAGCTAGCCAAAAACATTCAGTACTTC.

This chain uses TRBV19 with TRBJ1-1, with a possible D match to TRBD1 (5 bases). Trimming removed 5 bases at V and 5 bases at J, with 12 bases between. This CDR3 is built from 13 residues. From germline, CDR1 is LNHDA and CDR2 SQIVND (reference sequence). The CDR3 protein is CASSVQAETEAFF. CDR3 DNA: TGTGCCAGTAGTGTACAGGCCGAGACTGAAGCTTTCTTT.

The CDR3 DNA follows: TGTGCCACCTCCAGCGGGGGGTCTTTCACAGATACGCAGTATTTT. Protein: CATSSGGSFTDTQYF. V gene TRBV9 combines with J gene TRBJ2-3, with 9 nucleotides matching TRBD2. The germline gives CDR1 SGDLS, CDR2 YYNGEE. The V gene end was trimmed by 9 bases and the J gene end by 2 bases; junction bases not matched to a gene: 10. The CDR3 is 15 residues long.

V gene TRBV9 combines with J gene TRBJ1-2; 7 positions match TRBD1. Germline V lookup: CDR1 SGDLS, CDR2 YYNGEE. The CDR3 runs 13 residues. With V trimmed by 6 bases and J by 0 bases, 2 bases remained unmatched. This chain's CDR3 is CASTGTANYGYTF. In DNA form, the CDR3 reads TGTGCCAGCACCGGGACAGCTAACTATGGCTACACCTTC.

The chain employs TRBV6-5 and TRBJ2-7, with 10 bases lining up with TRBD1. Germline loops: CDR1 MNHEY, CDR2 SVGAGI. Germline trimming cut 5 bases from V and 3 bases from J; bases unmatched to any gene: 4. This CDR3 contains 14 residues. CDR3 amino acids: CASSRQGAFYEQYF. The CDR3 coding sequence is TGTGCCAGCAGTCGACAGGGGGCATTCTACGAGCAGTACTTC.

In this sample, this clone turned up once. This chain uses TRBV3-1 (or the pseudogene TRBV3-2) with TRBJ2-1, with D perhaps TRBD2 (6 bases). Germline V gene data show CDR1 as LGHDT and CDR2 as YNNKEL (reference sequence). The CDR3 is made up of 17 amino acids. Trimming pared 7 bases from V and 0 bases from J, leaving 19 bases between. The CDR3 protein is CASTSRTAGSSYNEQFF. The DNA of the CDR3 is TGTGCCAGCACCTCGAGGACCGCGGGGAGCTCCTACAATGAGCAGTTCTTC.

The V and J genes are TRBV4-3 and TRBJ2-7; TRBD2 aligns across 9 bases. The CDR3 loop spans 15 amino acids. Trimming at V came to 6 bases and at J to 3 bases, leaving 9 bases not matched to a gene. The V gene's germline CDR1 is LGHNA and CDR2 YSLEER. CDR3 sequence (DNA): TGCGCCAGCAGTCCCGAGACTAGCGGTTACTACGAGCAGTACTTC. Amino acid sequence: CASSPETSGYYEQYF.

V usage is TRBV18 and J usage is TRBJ1-2; possible D gene TRBD1, 6 bases. The germline V and J ends were trimmed by 2 bases and 5 bases, with 9 bases remaining between them. The CDR3 contains 13 residues. The germline CDR1 and CDR2 sequences are KGHSH and LQKENI. The CDR3 here is CASSPGQPYGYTF. In DNA form, the CDR3 reads TGTGCCAGCTCACCAGGACAGCCATATGGCTACACCTTC.